This T cell receptor (beta chain) was found in a study of radiation and T cells in renal cell carcinoma. Profiled with immunoSEQ multiplex PCR; TCRdb holds only in-frame clones, not every one. Of 100,000 to 150,000 clones in the sample, around 84% were seen once. Germline V gene data show CDR1 as MGHDK and CDR2 as SYGVNS. Trimming left V 8 bases short and J 0 bases short, with 16 bases between. The CDR3 totals 15 residues. Time point in this sample: baseline pretreatment blood. This sample's treatment: 15 Gy SBRT to primary tumor, nephrectomy 4 weeks later. Clear cell pathology was present in this patient's renal cell carcinoma.

The sequencing used blood, collected from a patient whose treatment included radiotherapy and nephrectomy. The sequence came from a woman between 55 and 75 years old with renal cell carcinoma. The V call is TRBV25-1, the J call TRBJ1-1; D is uncertain. The CDR3 sequence is CASSITRGMNTEAFF. The CDR3 coding sequence is TGTGCCAGCTCGATCACCCGGGGTATGAACACTGAAGCTTTCTTT.